This paragraph covers one T cell receptor beta chain sequence. What it binds is unknown. This specimen belongs to a study of T cells after yellow fever vaccination. Study-level background: Preparing low-cell-number fractions relied on SMART-Seq v4 Ultra Low Input.

Germline assignment: CDR1 MNHEY and CDR2 SVGAGI. The V segment lost 0 bases and the J segment 3 bases; nucleotides outside the gene matches: 4. The CDR3 is 17 residues long. TCRdb reanalysed the 5' RACE reads using MiXCR and keeps one entry per CDR3 protein. Seen here are under 600,000 distinct CDR3 sequences, 21% observed once, and the top ten hold 15% to 20%. Findings and caveats of the study: Most clones from primary vaccination resurfaced after the booster (about 95% CD4, over 85% CD8). Clonotypes appearing in both CD4 and CD8 compartments existed, and their share was small.

Source: PBMCs, taken around 3 weeks after the first yellow fever vaccination. This receptor was identified in a man younger than 30 who received the YFV17D yellow fever vaccine. The chain is built from TRBV6-5 and TRBJ1-6, with 8 nucleotides matching TRBD1. The CDR3 sequence is CASSYSGQGHYNSPLHF. The CDR3 DNA follows: TGTGCCAGCAGTTACTCTGGACAGGGACACTATAATTCACCCCTCCACTTT.